The TCR beta chain under discussion was sequenced for a study of blood T cell repertoires in COVID-19 (dated by TCRdb to about 2020). Describing the broader study: Samples covering the acute and convalescent phases of COVID-19 were provided by collaborators in the United States, Italy and Spain. Nearly every sample came with metadata listing a de-identified subject ID, COVID-19 status, age in years and sex. The repertoires were released in a freely available public database intended as a resource for research on the immune response to SARS-CoV-2. The material from the prospective study consisted of cDNA or gDNA derived from T cells, B-cell-depleted T cells, or PBMCs. Where available, HLA class I and class II types were taken from metadata supplied by the sample provider and were not determined by assay-based typing. The samples were drawn from the first 160 participants of the ongoing ImmuneRACE study and from over a thousand subjects provided by 6 global collaborators. Deeply sampled blood TCRbeta repertoires from subjects exposed to, actively infected with, or recovered from COVID-19 were included in the dataset. Broader findings and caveats from the paper: The quantity of clinical and demographic metadata differed by source and by participant and was supplied without curation.

One collaborating source in Seattle enrolled patients during active infection and followed them longitudinally through the course of disease. Whole blood was collected in K2EDTA tubes by collaborating institutions according to the institutions' own protocols. Collaborator samples were shipped for TCRbeta analysis as frozen whole blood, isolated PBMCs, or DNA extracted from either sample type. TCRbeta CDR3 regions were amplified from genomic DNA by means of the immunoSEQ Assay, a bias-controlled multiplex PCR. The authors' pipeline ran thus. The number of nucleated cells in each sample was estimated by amplification of reference gene primers within the assay. Sequence reads were collapsed and filtered to measure the absolute abundance of every unique TCRbeta CDR3 rearrangement. For each sample, productive Simpson clonality was calculated as the square root of Simpson's diversity index across productive rearrangements. This is the immuneACCESS table as TCRdb keeps it, with only in-frame sequences that have V and J called. A part of the clones is gone; compared with another copy, unresolved V genes explain less than half, and the rest is unexplained. V and J calls plus clone size are reproduced from that table; the DNA served to infer D and trimming. The sample table contains 150,000 to 200,000 clones; only one count was recorded for more than 80% of them. The ten largest make up approximately 11% of the sample.

This clone was seen once. Its antigen target is currently unknown. Base qualities are not provided; no much larger clone lies one nucleotide away. Sequencing was carried out using peripheral blood. This receptor was identified in a woman aged 40 to 50 with COVID-19, enrolled during active disease.

Read as DNA, the sequence is TGTGCCTGGAGTACGACAGGGGGAGGGCTTTCGAAAGGCTACACCTTC. Translated, this is CAWSTTGGGLSKGYTF. The receptor chain draws on TRBV30 and TRBJ1-2, and 9 bases in between align with TRBD1. V is pruned by 2 bases and J by 8 bases, leaving 15 bases of the junction without a gene match. Inclusive of the bounding cysteine and phenylalanine, the CDR3 is 16 residues long. The sequence is cut down to CDR3 DNA, 48 bases in frame from base 1. In the germline V gene (reference sequence), CDR1 corresponds to GTSNPN and CDR2 to SVGIG.